These T cell receptor beta chains were read from a single sample in a study of cytomegalovirus exposure and HLA in healthy donors. Profiling relied on immunoSEQ multiplex PCR, and the TCRdb table lists in-frame clones only, not all of them. The sample lists tens of thousands of clones; about 93% were seen once. Input material: PBMCs. Receptors were obtained from a man aged 18-30 years in good health and CMV-seronegative. Both conserved end residues are part of each CDR3. The D gene is left open where the match is weak. Size tells how often a clone was seen (once, few, many) or the class of an expanded clone, and some rows leave it out.

TRBD2,TRBV5-1,TRBJ2-7,.,CASSWTSGGDYEQYF,TGCGCCAGCAGCTGGACTAGCGGGGGAGACTACGAGCAGTACTTC
.,TRBV7-2,TRBJ2-1,.,CASSQNNEQFF,TGTGCCAGCAGTCAAAACAATGAGCAGTTCTTC
TRBD1,TRBV19,TRBJ2-7,.,CASSLGTGTYEQYF,TGTGCCAGTAGTCTGGGGACAGGAACCTACGAGCAGTACTTC
.,TRBV5-4,TRBJ2-3,.,CASPGGSDTQYF,TGTGCCAGCCCGGGGGGCTCAGATACGCAGTATTTT
.,TRBV9,TRBJ2-1,.,CASSVDSRMWNEQFF,TGTGCCAGCAGCGTAGATTCGCGGATGTGGAATGAGCAGTTCTTC
TRBD2,TRBV6-1,TRBJ2-7,once,CASSEARLAGVSYEQYF,TGTGCCAGCAGTGAAGCAAGACTAGCGGGGGTTTCCTACGAGCAGTACTTC
TRBD1,TRBV9,TRBJ2-5,.,CASSPQTGTETQYF,TGTGCCAGCAGCCCCCAGACAGGGACAGAGACCCAGTACTTC
.,TRBV7-9,TRBJ2-3,.,CASSLGTKITDTQYF,TGTGCCAGCAGCTTAGGGACTAAGATCACAGATACGCAGTATTTT
TRBD1,TRBV5-6,TRBJ2-1,few,CASSRDRGGVEVNEQFF,TGTGCCAGCAGCAGAGACAGGGGTGGGGTCGAGGTAAATGAGCAGTTCTTC
.,TRBV19,TRBJ1-4,.,CASSMAAGPTNEKLFF,TGTGCCAGTAGTATGGCGGCGGGTCCAACAAATGAAAAACTGTTTTTT
.,TRBV6-5,TRBJ1-2,.,CASRRASNSNYGYTF,TGTGCCAGCAGGCGGGCCTCCAATAGTAACTATGGCTACACCTTC
.,TRBV7-2,TRBJ1-5,.,CASSYRRDQPQHF,TGTGCCAGCAGCTATAGGAGGGATCAGCCCCAGCATTTT
TRBD1,TRBV6-5,TRBJ1-2,.,CASSVDRGFGYTF,TGTGCCAGCAGTGTGGACAGGGGGTTCGGCTACACCTTC
TRBD1,TRBV7-2,TRBJ1-1,.,CASSLRGRNTEAFF,TGTGCCAGCAGCTTGAGGGGGCGAAACACTGAAGCTTTCTTT
.,TRBV7-6,TRBJ2-3,.,CASSLDGGTDTQYF,TGTGCCAGCAGCTTAGACGGTGGCACAGATACGCAGTATTTT
TRBD1,TRBV29-1,TRBJ1-3,.,CSATTGNGNTIYF,TGCAGCGCAACGACAGGGAACGGAAACACCATATATTTT
TRBD1,TRBV6-1,TRBJ1-5,once,CASSGQGSDQPQHF,TGTGCCAGCAGTGGACAGGGCTCGGATCAGCCCCAGCATTTT
TRBD1,TRBV6-5,TRBJ1-1,.,CASSLGGAMTYTEAFF,TGTGCCAGCAGTTTAGGGGGCGCGATGACGTACACTGAAGCTTTCTTT
TRBD2,TRBV9,TRBJ2-2,.,CASSAGLAGAGELFF,TGTGCCAGCAGCGCGGGACTAGCGGGAGCCGGGGAGCTGTTTTTT
.,TRBV9,TRBJ2-2,.,CASSVEPGNTGELFF,TGTGCCAGCAGCGTAGAACCGGGGAACACCGGGGAGTTGTTTTTT
.,TRBV11-2,TRBJ2-3,.,CASSVIATGLWTDTQYF,TGTGCCAGCAGCGTCATTGCCACAGGGTTATGGACAGATACGCAGTATTTT
.,TRBV10-2,TRBJ1-1,.,CASSEQEGTEAFF,TGCGCCAGCAGTGAACAGGAAGGCACTGAAGCTTTCTTT
.,TRBV9,TRBJ2-5,.,CASSARDTYQETQYF,TGTGCCAGCAGCGCCCGGGACACGTACCAAGAGACCCAGTACTTC
.,TRBV4-1,TRBJ1-2,.,CASSQDLRGWYGYTF,TGCGCCAGCAGCCAAGATTTAAGGGGTTGGTATGGCTACACCTTC
.,TRBV28,TRBJ1-2,.,CASTWARGQGGYTF,TGTGCCAGCACCTGGGCCCGGGGACAAGGTGGCTACACCTTC
TRBD2,TRBV9,TRBJ2-1,.,CASSSMTSGVDEQFF,TGTGCCAGCAGCAGTATGACTAGCGGGGTCGATGAGCAGTTCTTC
.,TRBV2,TRBJ2-7,.,CASSEGGGEQYF,TGTGCCAGCAGTGAGGGGGGAGGCGAGCAGTACTTC
.,TRBV28,TRBJ1-5,once,CASSRGGSNQPQHF,TGTGCCAGCAGTAGGGGGGGGAGCAATCAGCCCCAGCATTTT
.,TRBV28,TRBJ2-7,.,CASSLSGNYEQYF,TGTGCCAGCAGTTTATCAGGGAACTACGAGCAGTACTTC
TRBD1,TRBV13,TRBJ2-2,.,CASSSSGTALSELFF,TGTGCCAGCAGCTCGAGTGGGACAGCTCTCTCGGAGCTGTTTTTT
.,TRBV6-5,TRBJ2-2,once,CASSNGQTNTGELFF,TGTGCCAGCTCAAATGGACAGACGAACACCGGGGAGCTGTTTTTT
.,TRBV18,TRBJ2-3,.,CASSPPVQGTDTQYF,TGTGCCAGCTCACCACCGGTCCAGGGAACAGATACGCAGTATTTT
TRBD2,TRBV4-2,TRBJ2-1,.,CASSPYREGNEQFF,TGTGCCAGCAGCCCCTACCGGGAGGGCAATGAGCAGTTCTTC
.,TRBV7-3,TRBJ2-3,.,CASSLNGGGSTDTQYF,TGTGCCAGCAGCTTAAACGGCGGGGGCAGCACAGATACGCAGTATTTT
TRBD1,TRBV18,TRBJ1-1,.,CASSPRDRGDAFF,TGTGCCAGCTCACCCCGGGACAGGGGCGATGCTTTCTTT
.,TRBV7-9,TRBJ2-3,.,CASSKSLLAVPDTDTQYF,TGTGCCAGCAGCAAGTCCCTCTTAGCGGTTCCAGACACAGATACGCAGTATTTT
.,TRBV6-5,TRBJ1-1,.,CASSRQLGTEAFF,TGTGCCAGCAGCCGACAGCTTGGCACTGAAGCTTTCTTT
TRBD1,TRBV2,TRBJ2-1,.,CASGDRDSSYNEQFF,TGTGCCAGCGGGGACAGGGACAGCTCCTACAATGAGCAGTTCTTC
.,TRBV6-5,TRBJ2-1,once,CASSYDPGSNEQFF,TGTGCCAGCAGTTACGACCCGGGAAGCAATGAGCAGTTCTTC
TRBD1,TRBV6-6,TRBJ1-2,.,CASSKGTGDGYTF,TGTGCCAGCAGCAAAGGGACAGGAGATGGCTACACCTTC